This T cell receptor beta chain was identified during a study of T cell responses to AZD1222 COVID-19 vaccine. This clone is a singleton in its sample. Its antigen is not known. General study findings and limits: Baseline serostatus was positive in only 5 to 7 AZD1222 recipients. It should be noted that donors were predominantly white British and more often female, and clonal diversity was possibly underestimated. Vaccination with two AZD1222 doses was followed by a rise in Spike-specific TCR breadth and depth.

Profiled with immunoSEQ multiplex PCR; TCRdb holds only in-frame clones, not every one. The table records under 150,000 clones, roughly nine tenths of them present only once. V shed 2 bases and J 4 bases; nucleotides not matched to a gene: 7. Germline lookup yields CDR1 GTSNPN and CDR2 SVGIG (reference sequence). The CDR3 spans 14 residues. The sequence was collected from an adult in good health. Sequenced material: peripheral blood, taken on day 0 of AZD1222 vaccination. The gene calls are TRBV30 and TRBJ2-5, with 7 bases lining up with TRBD2. The CDR3 DNA is TGTGCCTGGAGTATGGGGGGACTACGAGAGACCCAGTACTTC. Residues: CAWSMGGLRETQYF.